The clone carrying this TCR beta chain was counted only a few times. This entry is derived from a study of early T cells in non-severe SARS-CoV-2 infection. The CDR3 totals 15 residues. V was pared by 4 bases and J by 0 bases, with 7 bases between. The V gene's germline CDR1 is SEHNR and CDR2 FQNEAQ (reference sequence). Each CDR3 protein is one row after TCRdb ran MiXCR on the 5' RACE reads. The sample holds tens of thousands of distinct CDR3 sequences, approximately 12% seen once. The chain recombines TRBV7-9 with TRBJ2-6; a weak D match, TRBD1 (5 bases). The source is an adult who was a healthcare worker with PCR-confirmed SARS-CoV-2 infection or an uninfected control (not recorded which). The sequenced material came from whole blood. The CDR3, as DNA: TGTGCCAGCAGCTCGACAGACTCTGGGGCCAACGTCCTGACTTTC. Translating gives CASSSTDSGANVLTF.